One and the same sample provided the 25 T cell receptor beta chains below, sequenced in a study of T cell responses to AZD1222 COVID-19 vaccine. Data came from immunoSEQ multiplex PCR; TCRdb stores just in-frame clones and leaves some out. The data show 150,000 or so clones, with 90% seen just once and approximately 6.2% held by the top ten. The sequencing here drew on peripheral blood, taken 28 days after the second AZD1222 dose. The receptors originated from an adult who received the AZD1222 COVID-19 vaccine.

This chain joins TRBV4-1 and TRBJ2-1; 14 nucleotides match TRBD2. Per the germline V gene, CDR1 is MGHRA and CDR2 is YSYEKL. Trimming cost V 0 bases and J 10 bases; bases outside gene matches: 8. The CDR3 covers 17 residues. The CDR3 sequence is CASSQDQTSGGAREQFF. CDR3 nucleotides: TGCGCCAGCAGCCAAGATCAGACTAGCGGGGGGGCCCGGGAGCAGTTCTTC.

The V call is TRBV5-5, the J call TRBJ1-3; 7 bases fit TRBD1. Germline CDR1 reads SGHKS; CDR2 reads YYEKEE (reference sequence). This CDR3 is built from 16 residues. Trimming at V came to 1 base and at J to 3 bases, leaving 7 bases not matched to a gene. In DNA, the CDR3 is TGTGCCAGCAGCTTGTTCCTGGCAGGGGGTGGAAACACCATATATTTT. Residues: CASSLFLAGGGNTIYF.

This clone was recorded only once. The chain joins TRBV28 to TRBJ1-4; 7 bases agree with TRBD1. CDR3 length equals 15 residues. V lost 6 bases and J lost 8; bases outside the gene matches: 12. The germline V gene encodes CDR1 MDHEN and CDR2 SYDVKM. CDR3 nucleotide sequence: TGTGCCAGCAGGCCCTCCGAGGGGGCGCGGGAAAAACTGTTTTTT. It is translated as CASRPSEGAREKLFF.

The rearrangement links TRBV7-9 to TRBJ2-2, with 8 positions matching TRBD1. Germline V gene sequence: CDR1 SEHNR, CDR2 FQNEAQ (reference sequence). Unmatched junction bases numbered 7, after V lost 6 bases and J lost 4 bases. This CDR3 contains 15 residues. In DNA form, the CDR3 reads TGTGCCAGCAGGTTCCGGGACAGGCCCACCGGGGAGCTGTTTTTT. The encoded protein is CASRFRDRPTGELFF.

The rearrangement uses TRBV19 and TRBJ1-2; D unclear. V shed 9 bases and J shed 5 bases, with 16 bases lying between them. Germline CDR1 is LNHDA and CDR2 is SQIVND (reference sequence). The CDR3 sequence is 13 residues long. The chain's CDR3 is CASNPEDRYGYTF. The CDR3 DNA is TGTGCCAGCAACCCAGAGGATAGGTATGGCTACACCTTC.

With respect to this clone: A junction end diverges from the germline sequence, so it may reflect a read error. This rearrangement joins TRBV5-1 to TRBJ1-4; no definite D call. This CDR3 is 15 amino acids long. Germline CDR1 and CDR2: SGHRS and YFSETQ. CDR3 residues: CASSLGGRPNEELFF. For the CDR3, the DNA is TGCGCCAGCAGCTTGGGTGGGCGGCCCAATGAAGAACTGTTTTTT.

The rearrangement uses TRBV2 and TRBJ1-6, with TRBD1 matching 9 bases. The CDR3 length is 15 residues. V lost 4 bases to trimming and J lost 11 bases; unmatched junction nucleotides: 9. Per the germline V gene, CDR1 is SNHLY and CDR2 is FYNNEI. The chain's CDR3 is CASSAETGGVAPLHF. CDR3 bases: TGTGCCAGCAGTGCCGAGACAGGGGGTGTCGCACCCCTCCACTTT.

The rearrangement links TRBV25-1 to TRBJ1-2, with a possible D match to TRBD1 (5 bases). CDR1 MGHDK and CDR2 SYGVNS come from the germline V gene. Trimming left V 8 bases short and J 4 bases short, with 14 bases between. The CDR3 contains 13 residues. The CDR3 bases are TGTGCCAGCGGTCAAATGGGGGGCTATGGCTACACCTTC. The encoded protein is CASGQMGGYGYTF.

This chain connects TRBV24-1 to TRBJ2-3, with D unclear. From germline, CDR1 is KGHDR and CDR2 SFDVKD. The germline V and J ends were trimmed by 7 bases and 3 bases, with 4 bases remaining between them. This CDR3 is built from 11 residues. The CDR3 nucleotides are TGTGCCACCAGCGAGACAGATACGCAGTATTTT. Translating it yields CATSETDTQYF.

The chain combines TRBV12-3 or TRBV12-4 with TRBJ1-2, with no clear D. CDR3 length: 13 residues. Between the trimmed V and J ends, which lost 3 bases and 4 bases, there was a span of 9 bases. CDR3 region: CASSFLDLYGYTF. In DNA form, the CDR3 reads TGTGCCAGCAGTTTTTTGGACCTCTATGGCTACACCTTC.

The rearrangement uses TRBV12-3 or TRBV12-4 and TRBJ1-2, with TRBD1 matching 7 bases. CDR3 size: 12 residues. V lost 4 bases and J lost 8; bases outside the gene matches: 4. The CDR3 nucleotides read TGTGCCAGCAGTTGGGGGACAGCCGGCTACACCTTC. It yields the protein CASSWGTAGYTF.

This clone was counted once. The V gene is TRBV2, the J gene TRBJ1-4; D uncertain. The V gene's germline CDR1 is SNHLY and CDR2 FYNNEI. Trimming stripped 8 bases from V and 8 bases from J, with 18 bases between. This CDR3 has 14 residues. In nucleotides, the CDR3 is TGTGCCAGCGGCCGGCGGCAGGCTAGGGAAAAACTGTTTTTT. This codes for CASGRRQAREKLFF.

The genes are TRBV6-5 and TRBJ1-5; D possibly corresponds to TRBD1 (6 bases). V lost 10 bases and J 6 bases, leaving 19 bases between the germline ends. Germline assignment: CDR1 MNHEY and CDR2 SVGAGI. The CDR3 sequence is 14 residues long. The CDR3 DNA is TGTGCCACCACTTCTACAGGGATGGGTCAGCCCCAGCATTTT. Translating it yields CATTSTGMGQPQHF.

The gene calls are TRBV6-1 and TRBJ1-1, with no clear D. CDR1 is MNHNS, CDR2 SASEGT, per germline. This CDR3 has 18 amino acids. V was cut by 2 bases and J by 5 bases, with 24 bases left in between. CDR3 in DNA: TGTGCCAGCAGTGAATTCTTTACTCCTGGGGTACGTTCGACTGAAGCTTTCTTT. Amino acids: CASSEFFTPGVRSTEAFF.

The CDR3 DNA sequence: TGTGCCAGCCCTAACCTCGACAGGGTTTTTTTGTGTAATGAAAAACTGTTTTTT. This encodes CASPNLDRVFLCNEKLFF. V and J are TRBV6-4 and TRBJ1-4, with TRBD1 matching 7 bases. Germline V gene sequence: CDR1 MRHNA, CDR2 SNTAGT. V was pared by 8 bases and J by 4 bases, with 19 bases of the junction left unmatched. The CDR3 loop spans 18 amino acids.

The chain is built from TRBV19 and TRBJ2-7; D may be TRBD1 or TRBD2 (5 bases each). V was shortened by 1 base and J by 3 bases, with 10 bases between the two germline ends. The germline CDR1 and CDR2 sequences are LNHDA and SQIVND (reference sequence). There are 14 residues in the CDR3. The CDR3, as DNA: TGTGCCAGTAGTATAGGGGGCGGAGGCTACGAGCAGTACTTC. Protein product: CASSIGGGGYEQYF.

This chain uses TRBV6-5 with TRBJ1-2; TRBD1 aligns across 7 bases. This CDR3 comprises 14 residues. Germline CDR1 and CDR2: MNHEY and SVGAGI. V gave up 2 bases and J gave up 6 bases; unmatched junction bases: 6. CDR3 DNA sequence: TGTGCCAGCAGTTACCCGGGACAGCCCAATGGCTACACCTTC. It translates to CASSYPGQPNGYTF.

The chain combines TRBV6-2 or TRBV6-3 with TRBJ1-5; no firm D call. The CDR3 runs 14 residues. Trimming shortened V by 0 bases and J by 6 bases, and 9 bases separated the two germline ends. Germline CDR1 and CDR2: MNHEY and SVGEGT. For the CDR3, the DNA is TGTGCCAGCAGTTACTCGCTGGGAGCTCAGCCCCAGCATTTT. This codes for CASSYSLGAQPQHF.

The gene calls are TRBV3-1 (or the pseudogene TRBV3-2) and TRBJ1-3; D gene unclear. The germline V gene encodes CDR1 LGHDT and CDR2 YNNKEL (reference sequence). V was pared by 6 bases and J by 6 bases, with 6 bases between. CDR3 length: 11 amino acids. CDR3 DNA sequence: TGTGCCAGCAGACGGGAAAACACCATATATTTT. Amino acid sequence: CASRRENTIYF.

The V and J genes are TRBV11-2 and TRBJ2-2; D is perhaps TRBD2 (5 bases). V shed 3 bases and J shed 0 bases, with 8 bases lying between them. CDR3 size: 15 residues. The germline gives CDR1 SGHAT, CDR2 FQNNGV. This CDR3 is CASSFERSNTGELFF. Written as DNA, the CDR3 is TGTGCCAGCAGCTTTGAGCGGTCGAACACCGGGGAGCTGTTTTTT.

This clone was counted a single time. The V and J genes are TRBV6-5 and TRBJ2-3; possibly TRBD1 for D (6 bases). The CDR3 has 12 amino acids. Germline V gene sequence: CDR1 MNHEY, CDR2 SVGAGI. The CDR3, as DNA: TGTACAACAGGGATCAGCACAGATACGCAGTATTTT. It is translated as CTTGISTDTQYF.

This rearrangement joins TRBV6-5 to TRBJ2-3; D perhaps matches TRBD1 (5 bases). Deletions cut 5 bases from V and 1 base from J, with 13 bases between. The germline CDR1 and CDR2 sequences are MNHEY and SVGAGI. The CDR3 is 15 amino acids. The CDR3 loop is CASSKRQPGTDTQYF. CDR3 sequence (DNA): TGTGCCAGCAGTAAGAGACAGCCCGGCACAGATACGCAGTATTTT.

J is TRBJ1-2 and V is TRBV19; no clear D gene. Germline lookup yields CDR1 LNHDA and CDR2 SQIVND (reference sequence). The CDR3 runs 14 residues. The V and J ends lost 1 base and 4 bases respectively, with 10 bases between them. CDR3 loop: CASSIGTASYGYTF. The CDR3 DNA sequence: TGTGCCAGTAGTATAGGAACGGCCAGCTATGGCTACACCTTC. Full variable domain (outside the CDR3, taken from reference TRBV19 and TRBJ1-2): DGGITQSPKYLFRKEGQNVTLSCEQNLNHDAMYWYRQDPGQGLRLIYYSQIVNDFQKGDIAEGYSVSREKKESFPLTVTSAQKNPTAFYLCASSIGTASYGYTFGSGTRLTVV.

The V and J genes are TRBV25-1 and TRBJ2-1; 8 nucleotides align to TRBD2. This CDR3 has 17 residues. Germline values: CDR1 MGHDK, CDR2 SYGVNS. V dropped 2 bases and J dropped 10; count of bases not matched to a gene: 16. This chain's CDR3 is CASSEHIGREGQGEQFF. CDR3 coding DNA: TGTGCCAGCAGTGAACATATCGGCCGGGAGGGCCAGGGCGAGCAGTTCTTC.

As DNA, the CDR3 is TGCGCCAGCTTCAGCGGGGGGGTAAACAATGAGCAGTTCTTC. The encoded protein is CASFSGGVNNEQFF. V and J are TRBV5-1 and TRBJ2-1; the match to TRBD2 covers 10 bases. There are 14 residues in the CDR3. After removal of 7 bases from V and 5 bases from J, the junction contained 6 bases not matched to a gene. Per germline, CDR1 SGHRS and CDR2 YFSETQ.